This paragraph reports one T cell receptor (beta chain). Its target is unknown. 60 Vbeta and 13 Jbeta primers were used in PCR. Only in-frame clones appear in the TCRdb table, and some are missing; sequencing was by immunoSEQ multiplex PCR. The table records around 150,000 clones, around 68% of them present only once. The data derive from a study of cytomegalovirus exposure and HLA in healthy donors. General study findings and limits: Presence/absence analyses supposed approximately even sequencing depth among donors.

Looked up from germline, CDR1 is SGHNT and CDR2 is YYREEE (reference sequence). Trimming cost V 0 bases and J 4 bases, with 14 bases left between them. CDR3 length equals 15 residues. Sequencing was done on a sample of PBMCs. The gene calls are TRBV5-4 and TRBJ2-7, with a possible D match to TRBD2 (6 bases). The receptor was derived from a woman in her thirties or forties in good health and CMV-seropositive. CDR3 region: CASSLAAGKQYEQYF. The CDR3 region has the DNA TGTGCCAGCAGCTTGGCCGCGGGGAAGCAATACGAGCAGTACTTC. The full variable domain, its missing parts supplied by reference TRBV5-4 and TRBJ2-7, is ETGVTQSPTHLIKTRGQQVTLRCSSQSGHNTVSWYQQALGQGPQFIFQYYREEENGRGNFPPRFSGLQFPNYSSELNVNALELDDSALYLCASSLAAGKQYEQYFGPGTRLTVT.